These 23 T cell receptor beta chains share one sample of origin, sequenced in a study of beta chain features in type 1 diabetes. TCRB transcripts that were expressed got sequenced, as all of the isolated RNA had been reverse transcribed. Generated by immunoSEQ multiplex PCR, the TCRdb table keeps only in-frame clones and is missing some. The sample has about 350,000 clones; about 19% are singletons. Sequenced: naive CD4+ T cells from blood. These receptor sequences come from a young woman in good health.

This rearrangement joins TRBV15 to TRBJ2-6, with 7 bases aligning to TRBD1. The CDR3 is made up of 15 amino acids. Germline-derived CDR1 and CDR2 are LNHNV and YYDKDF (reference sequence). V lost 7 bases, J lost 0 bases, and 3 bases stayed unmatched. The CDR3 DNA is TGTGCCACCAAAGCAGGGGGCTCTGGGGCCAACGTCCTGACTTTC. Its translation is CATKAGGSGANVLTF.

The sample holds a few counts of this clone. V and J are TRBV29-1 and TRBJ2-5; perhaps TRBD2 as D (6 bases). From germline, CDR1 is SQVTM and CDR2 ANQGSEA. CDR3 length: 13 amino acids. With 7 bases removed from V and 7 bases from J, the gap between germline ends came to 19 bases. In DNA, the CDR3 is TGCAGCGGGAATTTTGACCTGGGAGGGACCCAGTACTTC. This sequence encodes CSGNFDLGGTQYF.

The chain uses TRBV4-1 and TRBJ2-7; 7 bases map to TRBD1. V lost 3 bases to trimming and J lost 0 bases; unmatched junction nucleotides: 2. The CDR3 length is 14 residues. Per germline, CDR1 MGHRA and CDR2 YSYEKL. CDR3 sequence (DNA): TGCGCCAGCAGCCAGGACAGGAGCTCCTACGAGCAGTACTTC. Translating gives CASSQDRSSYEQYF.

DNA of the CDR3: TGTGCCAGCAGGGGGACTTCTGGAAACACCATATATTTT. Amino acids: CASRGTSGNTIYF. The chain recombines TRBV2 with TRBJ1-3, with D tentatively TRBD1 (5 bases). The CDR3 runs to 13 residues. The V gene's germline CDR1 is SNHLY and CDR2 FYNNEI. Trimming left V 6 bases short and J 1 base short, with 7 bases between.

The chain joins TRBV6-1 to TRBJ2-3; 7 nucleotides line up with TRBD1. The CDR3 has 13 amino acids. V lost 6 bases, J lost 6 bases, and 6 bases stayed unmatched. In germline, CDR1 is MNHNS, CDR2 SASEGT. CDR3 nucleotides: TGTGCCAGCAGGGGACAGATTACTGATACGCAGTATTTT. Its protein is CASRGQITDTQYF.

This chain uses TRBV7-9 with TRBJ1-2, with 8 bases matching TRBD1. J gave up 0 bases and V 5 bases, and 5 bases lay outside the gene matches. The CDR3 length is 15 residues. The germline CDR1 and CDR2 sequences are SEHNR and FQNEAQ (reference sequence). Written as DNA, the CDR3 is TGTGCCAGCAGCCGCGTACAGGGGGCTAACTATGGCTACACCTTC. Residues: CASSRVQGANYGYTF.

The chain couples TRBV5-6 to TRBJ2-1, with 7 bases identical to TRBD2. Trimming at V came to 0 bases and at J to 10 bases, leaving 7 bases not matched to a gene. Germline V lookup: CDR1 SGHDT, CDR2 YYEEEE. CDR3 length equals 14 residues. CDR3 coding DNA: TGTGCCAGCAGCTTGGCCGCCAGGGAGGGAGAGCAGTTCTTC. Translation: CASSLAAREGEQFF.

This rearrangement joins TRBV4-2 to TRBJ1-1; a weak D match, TRBD1 (6 bases). Germline values: CDR1 LGHNA, CDR2 YNFKEQ. The V end lost 0 bases, the J end lost 10 bases, and 12 bases lay between the germline ends. The CDR3 length is 13 residues. CDR3 in DNA: TGTGCCAGCAGCCAAGAACAGGGTCGGGGAGCTTTCTTT. This codes for CASSQEQGRGAFF.

The table lists this clone with a few counts. The chain employs TRBV30 and TRBJ2-5; maybe TRBD2 (6 bases). The V end was cut by 0 bases, the J end by 2 bases, with 10 bases between. The CDR3 is 14 residues long. Looked up from germline, CDR1 is GTSNPN and CDR2 is SVGIG (reference sequence). CDR3 nucleotides: TGTGCCTGGAGTGTACGGGGGAGGCAAGAGACCCAGTACTTC. It encodes CAWSVRGRQETQYF.

This clone was counted only a few times. The chain employs TRBV18 and TRBJ1-5, with a tentative D call TRBD1 (6 bases). CDR3 length: 13 residues. The V end was cut by 2 bases, the J end by 5 bases, with 7 bases between. Looked up from germline, CDR1 is KGHSH and CDR2 is LQKENI. CDR3 DNA: TGTGCCAGCTCACCAAAGGGGGATCAGCCCCAGCATTTT. Translating gives CASSPKGDQPQHF.

This chain joins TRBV11-2 and TRBJ2-1; D possibly corresponds to TRBD1 (6 bases). The length of the CDR3 is 13 residues. The ends were cut back, 5 bases at V and 3 bases at J, with 8 bases in the middle. Germline V CDR1 and CDR2: SGHAT, FQNNGV. The CDR3 protein is CASSVRGYNEQFF. As DNA, the CDR3 is TGTGCCAGCAGCGTCAGGGGCTACAATGAGCAGTTCTTC.

This clone was seen a handful of times. This chain connects TRBV29-1 to TRBJ1-5; the match to TRBD1 covers 10 bases. The length of the CDR3 is 14 residues. In germline, CDR1 is SQVTM, CDR2 ANQGSEA. V lost 6 bases, J lost 3 bases, and 5 bases stayed unmatched. The CDR3 DNA follows: TGCAGCGTCGCCGGGACAGGGGTCAATCAGCCCCAGCATTTT. Encoded protein: CSVAGTGVNQPQHF.

This clone was counted between two and nine times. This sequence joins TRBV6-6 and TRBJ1-2; 9 bases match TRBD1. CDR3 length: 14 residues. Germline values: CDR1 MNHNY, CDR2 SVGAGI (reference sequence). V was pared by 5 bases and J by 3 bases, with 4 bases of the junction left unmatched. CDR3 residues: CASSRDRVDYGYTF. Written as DNA, the CDR3 is TGTGCCAGCAGTCGGGACAGGGTGGACTATGGCTACACCTTC.

There are a few counts of this clone. The V and J genes are TRBV11-2 and TRBJ2-5, with unresolved D. CDR1 and CDR2 (germline): SGHAT, FQNNGV. The V end lost 0 bases, the J end lost 8 bases, and 13 bases lay between the germline ends. This CDR3 is 14 amino acids long. CDR3 nucleotide sequence: TGTGCCAGCAGCTTAGATCAGGCTAAAAGAACCCAGTACTTC. Translation: CASSLDQAKRTQYF. The entire variable domain, with the rest obtained from reference TRBV11-2 and TRBJ2-5, is as follows: EAGVAQSPRYKIIEKRQSVAFWCNPISGHATLYWYQQILGQGPKLLIQFQNNGVVDDSQLPKDRFSAERLKGVDSTLKIQPAKLEDSAVYLCASSLDQAKRTQYFGPGTRLLVL.

The genes are TRBV2 and TRBJ2-5; 8 bases map to TRBD1. CDR1 is SNHLY, CDR2 FYNNEI, per germline. The CDR3 spans 16 residues. Unmatched junction bases numbered 12, after V lost 4 bases and J lost 5 bases. CDR3 loop: CASSVNQGALRETQYF. The CDR3 DNA reads as TGTGCCAGCAGTGTGAACCAGGGGGCGCTGAGGGAGACCCAGTACTTC.

This clone occurred a few times. The chain is built from TRBV27 and TRBJ2-2; D possibly corresponds to TRBD2 (5 bases). CDR1 and CDR2 (germline): MNHEY, SMNVEV (reference sequence). The CDR3 sequence is 15 residues long. The V gene lost 6 bases and the J gene lost 5 bases, with 16 bases spanning the gap. Written as DNA, the CDR3 is TGTGCCAGCAGCGTGAACTACAGAGGGACCGGGGAGCTGTTTTTT. It encodes CASSVNYRGTGELFF.

The rearrangement joins TRBV2 to TRBJ1-2, with unresolved D. V gave up 4 bases and J gave up 4 bases, with 7 bases separating them. Germline values: CDR1 SNHLY, CDR2 FYNNEI. CDR3 length: 12 amino acids. CDR3 coding DNA: TGTGCCAGCAGTGCTCAGTCCTATGGCTACACCTTC. Amino acid sequence: CASSAQSYGYTF.

The chain has TRBV30 and TRBJ2-3; 9 positions match TRBD1. The V gene's germline CDR1 is GTSNPN and CDR2 SVGIG (reference sequence). CDR3 size: 14 residues. Trimming at V came to 2 bases and at J to 3 bases, leaving 3 bases not matched to a gene. As DNA, the CDR3 is TGTGCCTGGAGTAAGGGACAGGGAACAGATACGCAGTATTTT. Encoded protein: CAWSKGQGTDTQYF.

This clone appeared a few times. The chain employs TRBV7-8 and TRBJ2-7, with TRBD2 matching over 9 bases. This CDR3 comprises 14 residues. In germline, CDR1 is SGHVS, CDR2 FQNEAQ. Trimming took 1 base from V and 4 from J; bases not matched to a gene: 2. The CDR3 region is CASSLGTSEYEQYF. CDR3 DNA sequence: TGTGCCAGCAGCTTAGGGACTAGCGAATACGAGCAGTACTTC.

This chain uses TRBV18 with TRBJ1-1, with no clear D. The CDR3 extends over 13 amino acids. The V end was cut by 0 bases, the J end by 7 bases, with 9 bases between. The germline V gene has CDR1 KGHSH and CDR2 LQKENI. As DNA, the CDR3 is TGTGCCAGCTCACCACCAGCGACCAATGAAGCTTTCTTT. Translated: CASSPPATNEAFF.

CDR3 loop: CASSQAQGLGNEQFF. As DNA, the CDR3 is TGTGCCAGCAGCCAAGCTCAGGGGCTGGGGAATGAGCAGTTCTTC. The V gene is TRBV4-2, the J gene TRBJ2-1; weak D call: TRBD1 (6 bases). With 1 base removed from V and 7 bases from J, the gap between germline ends came to 14 bases. The V gene's germline CDR1 is LGHNA and CDR2 YNFKEQ. This CDR3 region has 15 residues.

The chain is built from TRBV27 and TRBJ1-1, with D perhaps matching TRBD1 (5 bases). The CDR3 has 14 residues. Germline V gene lookup returns CDR1 MNHEY and CDR2 SMNVEV (reference sequence). Trimming cost V 3 bases and J 1 base, with 9 bases left between them. The CDR3 sequence is CASSFQGKNTEAFF. The DNA for the CDR3 is TGTGCCAGCAGTTTCCAGGGAAAGAACACTGAAGCTTTCTTT.

The chain links TRBV9 to TRBJ1-1; 7 bases are a match to TRBD1. The CDR3 consists of 14 residues. Losses at the gene ends were 4 bases for V and 0 bases for J; bases not matched to a gene: 3. In germline, CDR1 is SGDLS, CDR2 YYNGEE. This CDR3 reads CASSSGQLNTEAFF. In DNA form, the CDR3 reads TGTGCCAGCAGCTCGGGACAGCTGAACACTGAAGCTTTCTTT.